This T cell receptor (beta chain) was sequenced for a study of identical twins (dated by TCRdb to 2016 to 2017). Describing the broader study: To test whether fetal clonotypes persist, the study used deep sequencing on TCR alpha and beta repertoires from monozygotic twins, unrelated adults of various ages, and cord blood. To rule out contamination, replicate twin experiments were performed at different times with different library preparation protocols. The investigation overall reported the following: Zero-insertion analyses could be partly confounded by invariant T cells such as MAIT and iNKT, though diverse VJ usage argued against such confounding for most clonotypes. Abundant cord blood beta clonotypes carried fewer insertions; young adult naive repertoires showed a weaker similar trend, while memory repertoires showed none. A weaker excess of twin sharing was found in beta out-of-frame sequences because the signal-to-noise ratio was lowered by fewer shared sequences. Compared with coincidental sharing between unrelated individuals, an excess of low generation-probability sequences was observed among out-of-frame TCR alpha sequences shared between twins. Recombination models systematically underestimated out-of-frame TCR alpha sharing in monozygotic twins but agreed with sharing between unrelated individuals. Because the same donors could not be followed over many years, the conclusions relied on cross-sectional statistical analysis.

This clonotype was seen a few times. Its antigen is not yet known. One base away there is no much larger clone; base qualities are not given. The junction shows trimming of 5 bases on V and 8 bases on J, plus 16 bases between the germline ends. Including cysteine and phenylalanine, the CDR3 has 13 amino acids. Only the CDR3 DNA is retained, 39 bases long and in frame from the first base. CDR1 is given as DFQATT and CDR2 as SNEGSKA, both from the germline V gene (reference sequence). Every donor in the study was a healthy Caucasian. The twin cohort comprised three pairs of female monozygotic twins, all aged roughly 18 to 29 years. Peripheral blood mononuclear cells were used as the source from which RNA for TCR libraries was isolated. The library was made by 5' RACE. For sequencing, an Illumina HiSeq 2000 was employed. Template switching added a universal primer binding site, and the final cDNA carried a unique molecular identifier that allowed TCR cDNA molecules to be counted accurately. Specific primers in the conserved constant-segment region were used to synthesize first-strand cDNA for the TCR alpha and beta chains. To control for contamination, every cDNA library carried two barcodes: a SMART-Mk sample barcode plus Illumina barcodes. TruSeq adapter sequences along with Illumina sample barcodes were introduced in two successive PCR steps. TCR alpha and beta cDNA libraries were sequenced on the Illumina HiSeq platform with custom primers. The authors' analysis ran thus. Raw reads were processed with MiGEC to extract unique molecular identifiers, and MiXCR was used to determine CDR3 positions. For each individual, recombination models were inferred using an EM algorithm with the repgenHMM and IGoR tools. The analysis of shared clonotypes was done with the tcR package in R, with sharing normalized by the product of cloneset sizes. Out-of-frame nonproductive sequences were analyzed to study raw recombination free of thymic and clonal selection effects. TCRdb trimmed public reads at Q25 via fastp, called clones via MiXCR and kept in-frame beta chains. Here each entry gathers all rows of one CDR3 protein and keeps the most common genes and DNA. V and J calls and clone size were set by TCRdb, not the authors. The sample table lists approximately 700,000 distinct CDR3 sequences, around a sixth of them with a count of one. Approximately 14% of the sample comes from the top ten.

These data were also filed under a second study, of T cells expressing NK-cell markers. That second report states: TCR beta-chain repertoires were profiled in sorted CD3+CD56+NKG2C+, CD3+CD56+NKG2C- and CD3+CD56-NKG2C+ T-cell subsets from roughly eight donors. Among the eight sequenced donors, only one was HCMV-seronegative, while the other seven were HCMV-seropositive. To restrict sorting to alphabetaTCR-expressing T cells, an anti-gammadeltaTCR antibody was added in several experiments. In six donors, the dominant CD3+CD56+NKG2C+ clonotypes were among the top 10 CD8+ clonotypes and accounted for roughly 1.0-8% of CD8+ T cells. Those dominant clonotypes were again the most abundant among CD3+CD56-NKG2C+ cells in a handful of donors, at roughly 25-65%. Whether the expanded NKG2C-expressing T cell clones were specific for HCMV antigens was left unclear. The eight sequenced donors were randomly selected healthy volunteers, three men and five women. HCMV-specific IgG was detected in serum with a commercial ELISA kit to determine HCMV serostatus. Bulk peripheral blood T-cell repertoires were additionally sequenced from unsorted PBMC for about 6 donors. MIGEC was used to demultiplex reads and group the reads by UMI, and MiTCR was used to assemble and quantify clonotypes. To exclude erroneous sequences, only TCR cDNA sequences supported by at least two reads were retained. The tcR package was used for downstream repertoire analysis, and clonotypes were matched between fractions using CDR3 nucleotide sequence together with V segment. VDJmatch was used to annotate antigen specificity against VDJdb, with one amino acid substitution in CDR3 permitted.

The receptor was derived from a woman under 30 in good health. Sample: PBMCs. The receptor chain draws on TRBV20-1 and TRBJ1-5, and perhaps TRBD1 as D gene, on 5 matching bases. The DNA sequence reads TGCAGTGCTCGGGACTTAAATGGGAAGCCCCAGCATTTT. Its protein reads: CSARDLNGKPQHF.